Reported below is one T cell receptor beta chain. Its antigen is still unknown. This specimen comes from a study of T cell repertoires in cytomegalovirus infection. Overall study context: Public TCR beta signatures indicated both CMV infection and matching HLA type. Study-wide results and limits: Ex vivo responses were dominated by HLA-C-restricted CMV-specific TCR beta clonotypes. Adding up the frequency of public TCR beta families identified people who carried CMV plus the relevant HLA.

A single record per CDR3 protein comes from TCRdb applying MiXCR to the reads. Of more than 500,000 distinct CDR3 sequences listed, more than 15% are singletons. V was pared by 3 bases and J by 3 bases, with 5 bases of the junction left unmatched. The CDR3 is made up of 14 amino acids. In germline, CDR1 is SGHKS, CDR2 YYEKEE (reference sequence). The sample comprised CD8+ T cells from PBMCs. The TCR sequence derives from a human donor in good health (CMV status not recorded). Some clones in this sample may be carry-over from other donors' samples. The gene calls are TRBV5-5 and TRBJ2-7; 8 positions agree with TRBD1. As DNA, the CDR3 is TGTGCCAGCAGCTCAACAGGGGGAGGCTACGAGCAGTACTTC. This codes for CASSSTGGGYEQYF.